This TCR beta chain emerged from a study of T cell responses to AZD1222 COVID-19 vaccine. Notes on the study in general: None of the repertoires were sampled until the peak T cell response had passed. The donors showed a predominance of white British ancestry and of females, with possible underestimation of clonal diversity.

Sequenced by immunoSEQ multiplex PCR; TCRdb stores in-frame clones only, minus some. The sample has 70,000 to 95,000 clones, around 84% seen once. J lost 6 bases, V lost 5 bases, and 8 bases had no gene match. Germline lookup yields CDR1 GTSNPN and CDR2 SVGIG (reference sequence). The CDR3 consists of 13 residues. This clone appeared a few times. Its target is unknown. Sequenced here: peripheral blood, sampled on day 0 of AZD1222 vaccination. The chain joins TRBV30 to TRBJ1-2; 8 positions match TRBD1. This sequence was found in an adult in good health. CDR3 in amino acids: CAWDRQGWDGYTF. CDR3 sequence (DNA): TGTGCCTGGGACCGACAGGGGTGGGATGGCTACACCTTC.